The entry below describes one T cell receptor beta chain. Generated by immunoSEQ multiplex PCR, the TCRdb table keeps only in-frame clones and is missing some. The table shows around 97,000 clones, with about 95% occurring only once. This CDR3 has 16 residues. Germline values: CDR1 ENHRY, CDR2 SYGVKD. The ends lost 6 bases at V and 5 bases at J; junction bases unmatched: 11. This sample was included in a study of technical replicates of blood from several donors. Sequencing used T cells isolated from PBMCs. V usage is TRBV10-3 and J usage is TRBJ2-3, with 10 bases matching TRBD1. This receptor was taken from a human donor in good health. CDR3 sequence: CAIRDSGTGDGDTQYF. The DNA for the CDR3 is TGTGCCATCAGAGATTCCGGGACAGGGGATGGAGATACGCAGTATTTT.